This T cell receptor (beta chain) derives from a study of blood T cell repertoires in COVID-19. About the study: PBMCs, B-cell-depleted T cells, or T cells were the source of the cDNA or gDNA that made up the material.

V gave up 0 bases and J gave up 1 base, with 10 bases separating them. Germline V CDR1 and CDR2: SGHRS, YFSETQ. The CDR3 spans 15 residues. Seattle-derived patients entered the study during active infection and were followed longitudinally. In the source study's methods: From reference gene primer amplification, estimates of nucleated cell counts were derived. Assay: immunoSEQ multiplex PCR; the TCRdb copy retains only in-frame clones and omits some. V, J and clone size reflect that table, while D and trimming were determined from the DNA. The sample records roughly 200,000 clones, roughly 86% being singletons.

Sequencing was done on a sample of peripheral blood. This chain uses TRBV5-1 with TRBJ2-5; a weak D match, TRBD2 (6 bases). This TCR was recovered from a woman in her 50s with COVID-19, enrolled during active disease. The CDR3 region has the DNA TGCGCCAGCAGCTTGGGACGGGGGACCCAAGAGACCCAGTACTTC. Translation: CASSLGRGTQETQYF.